This T cell receptor beta chain was retrieved from a study of T cell repertoires in cytomegalovirus infection. Study context: Both recently identified HLA-C-restricted and well-studied HLA-B-restricted CMV epitopes were used in the study. Shared public TCR beta signatures pointed to both CMV infection and a matching HLA type.

Trimming shortened V by 8 bases and J by 1 base, and 11 bases separated the two germline ends. Germline V gene sequence: CDR1 LNHNV, CDR2 YYDKDF (reference sequence). The CDR3 extends over 14 amino acids. This clonotype has more than one count but fewer than ten. Antigen unknown. Study-wide findings and caveats: Clonotype analysis showed dominance of the ex vivo response by HLA-C-restricted CMV-specific TCR beta clonotypes.

One entry per CDR3 protein results from TCRdb running MiXCR on the reads. The sample yields approximately 910,000 distinct CDR3 sequences, about a third seen once. The chain uses TRBV15 and TRBJ2-2, with a tentative D call TRBD1 (6 bases). Specimen: cultured CD8+ T cells from PBMCs, collected from culture after CMV antigen stimulation. The sequence was obtained from a human donor in good health (CMV status not recorded). Some clones in this sample may be carry-over from other donors' samples. Written as DNA, the CDR3 is TGTGCCACCGTGGACAGAAAGAACACCGGGGAGCTGTTTTTT. It translates to CATVDRKNTGELFF.